The rows below give T cell receptor beta chains drawn from one sample of a study of CD8 T cells in ankylosing spondylitis. TCRdb analysed the 5' RACE reads with MiXCR anew, one entry per CDR3 protein. The sample gives fewer than 750,000 distinct CDR3 sequences, 15% to 20% of which show up once; around 19% is in the top ten. Sequencing used blood, either unsorted or a sorted T cell fraction (not recorded which). Receptors originate from a male donor with ankylosing spondylitis. Both conserved end residues are part of each CDR3. The D gene is left open where the match is weak. Clone size is not always given. Where it is, it says once, few, many or a class for expanded clones.

j_gene | d_gene | v_gene | abundance | CDR3aa | CDR3nt
TRBJ2-7 | NA | TRBV13 | NA | CASSLGLWAGAPHYEQYF | TGTGCCAGCAGCTTAGGCCTGTGGGCGGGGGCCCCGCATTACGAGCAGTACTTC
TRBJ2-7 | NA | TRBV20-1 | NA | CSAWDATYEQYF | TGCAGTGCTTGGGACGCCACCTACGAGCAGTACTTC
TRBJ1-5 | NA | TRBV7-8 | few | CASSPGPLLSNQPQHF | TGTGCCAGCAGCCCGGGACCCTTGCTTAGCAATCAGCCCCAGCATTTT
TRBJ2-7 | NA | TRBV5-1 | NA | CASSLGSPGSYEQYF | TGCGCCAGCAGCTTGGGCTCCCCCGGTTCCTACGAGCAGTACTTC
TRBJ1-5 | NA | TRBV4-1 | NA | CASSQRGDYSNQPQHF | TGCGCCAGCAGCCAGAGGGGAGACTATAGCAATCAGCCCCAGCATTTT
TRBJ2-2 | TRBD1 | TRBV6-1 | NA | CASRPGTGTGELFF | TGTGCCAGCAGGCCCGGGACAGGGACCGGGGAGCTGTTTTTT
TRBJ1-1 | NA | TRBV28 | few | CASSLPSRNTEAFF | TGTGCCAGCAGTTTACCTTCCCGGAACACTGAAGCTTTCTTT
TRBJ1-2 | TRBD1 | TRBV11-2 | NA | CASSAYPGTGEGGYTF | TGTGCCAGCAGCGCCTACCCCGGGACAGGGGAAGGTGGCTACACCTTC
TRBJ2-3 | TRBD2 | TRBV20-1 | few | CSARKLAGTDTQYF | TGCAGTGCTAGAAAACTAGCGGGCACAGATACGCAGTATTTT
TRBJ2-1 | NA | TRBV6-5 | NA | CASSYYGGNNEQFF | TGTGCCAGCAGTTACTACGGGGGCAACAATGAGCAGTTCTTC
TRBJ2-7 | TRBD2 | TRBV6-5 | NA | CASSYLGLAGGSYEQYF | TGTGCCAGCAGTTACTTGGGACTAGCGGGGGGTTCGTACGAGCAGTACTTC
TRBJ1-4 | TRBD1 | TRBV7-9 | NA | CASSNDRGANEKLFF | TGTGCCAGCAGCAACGACAGGGGGGCTAATGAAAAACTGTTTTTT
TRBJ2-1 | TRBD2 | TRBV20-1 | few | CSASLAGRSSYNEQFF | TGCAGTGCAAGCCTAGCGGGAAGGAGCTCCTACAATGAGCAGTTCTTC
TRBJ2-7 | NA | TRBV20-1 | few | CSARDFQGTFEQYF | TGCAGTGCTAGAGATTTCCAGGGAACATTCGAGCAGTACTTC
TRBJ2-1 | TRBD2 | TRBV4-1 | few | CASSQPTSGNEQFF | TGCGCCAGCAGCCAACCAACTAGCGGCAATGAGCAGTTCTTC
TRBJ1-2 | NA | TRBV4-1 | few | CASSQEHNLGYGYTF | TGCGCCAGCAGCCAAGAGCATAACCTCGGGTATGGCTACACCTTC
TRBJ1-1 | NA | TRBV29-1 | NA | CSVGVEPGSAEAFF | TGCAGCGTTGGGGTGGAGCCGGGTAGCGCTGAAGCTTTCTTT
TRBJ2-1 | TRBD2 | TRBV5-1 | few | CASSTSSGGSYNEQFF | TGCGCCAGCAGCACATCTAGCGGGGGTTCCTACAATGAGCAGTTCTTC
TRBJ1-1 | NA | TRBV18 | NA | CASSPPLERGTEAFF | TGTGCCAGCTCACCACCTTTGGAGCGGGGAACTGAAGCTTTCTTT
TRBJ2-7 | NA | TRBV29-1 | NA | CSVEFGRTYEQYF | TGCAGCGTTGAATTCGGAAGAACCTACGAGCAGTACTTC
TRBJ1-1 | NA | TRBV20-1 | few | CSARGASFKENTEAFF | TGCAGTGCTAGAGGGGCGTCTTTTAAGGAGAACACTGAAGCTTTCTTT
TRBJ1-2 | NA | TRBV18 | NA | CASSPPDPGDGYTF | TGTGCCAGCTCACCACCCGATCCAGGTGATGGCTACACCTTC
TRBJ2-3 | TRBD1 | TRBV6-2/TRBV6-3 | few | CASRPDRGATSSTDTQYF | TGTGCCAGCAGACCGGACAGGGGCGCGACATCTAGCACAGATACGCAGTATTTT
TRBJ1-6 | NA | TRBV5-1 | NA | CASSSPLGSPLHF | TGCGCCAGCAGCTCACCCTTGGGTTCACCCCTCCACTTT
TRBJ2-3 | NA | TRBV2 | NA | CASRRSGLTDTQYF | TGTGCCAGCAGGCGATCAGGGCTCACAGATACGCAGTATTTT
TRBJ2-2 | TRBD1 | TRBV18 | NA | CASSSSGTGTGELFF | TGTGCCAGCTCATCCTCCGGGACAGGCACCGGGGAGCTGTTTTTT
TRBJ2-1 | NA | TRBV5-5 | NA | CASSLAVETSQFF | TGTGCCAGCAGCTTGGCCGTGGAGACATCTCAGTTCTTC
TRBJ1-5 | NA | TRBV28 | few | CASSSVGKSNQPQHF | TGTGCCAGCAGCTCAGTGGGGAAGAGCAATCAGCCCCAGCATTTT
TRBJ2-2 | NA | TRBV7-2 | few | CASSLVGAGNGELFF | TGTGCCAGCAGCTTAGTAGGCGCGGGGAACGGGGAGCTGTTTTTT
TRBJ2-3 | NA | TRBV11-2 | NA | CASSLGVGGGADTQYF | TGTGCCAGCAGCCTTGGGGTAGGGGGTGGCGCAGATACGCAGTATTTT
TRBJ2-2 | NA | TRBV21-1 | few | CASSKGSGGYHLRPLNTGELFF | TGTGCCAGCAGCAAAGGTAGCGGGGGGTACCATCTGCGTCCACTAAACACCGGGGAGCTGTTTTTT
TRBJ1-1 | NA | TRBV6-5 | NA | CASSYTSGMNTEAFF | TGTGCCAGCAGTTATACCTCCGGGATGAACACTGAAGCTTTCTTT
TRBJ1-1 | NA | TRBV15 | NA | CATSALGWGTEAFF | TGTGCCACCAGCGCCTTGGGATGGGGGACTGAAGCTTTCTTT
TRBJ2-5 | TRBD2 | TRBV20-1 | NA | CSARVERERGTQYF | TGCAGTGCTAGAGTGGAGCGGGAGAGAGGGACCCAGTACTTC
TRBJ1-1 | TRBD1 | TRBV4-3 | NA | CASSQDRGRRTEAFF | TGCGCCAGCAGCCAAGACAGGGGGCGTAGGACTGAAGCTTTCTTT
TRBJ1-1 | NA | TRBV7-9 | NA | CASSPTAGGRTEAFF | TGTGCCAGCAGCCCAACCGCCGGGGGAAGGACTGAAGCTTTCTTT
TRBJ2-7 | TRBD1 | TRBV12-3/TRBV12-4 | few | CASNPGTGQGIHEQYF | TGTGCCAGCAACCCCGGGACGGGACAGGGTATCCACGAGCAGTACTTC
TRBJ1-1 | NA | TRBV3-1 | NA | CASSQSPPGMNTEAFF | TGTGCCAGCAGCCAATCCCCCCCGGGCATGAACACTGAAGCTTTCTTT
TRBJ2-1 | NA | TRBV21-1 | NA | CASSKVVWTGGNEQFF | TGTGCCAGCAGCAAAGTGGTCTGGACAGGGGGCAATGAGCAGTTCTTC
TRBJ2-1 | NA | TRBV3-1 | NA | CASSQEGGLFF | TGTGCCAGCAGCCAAGAGGGAGGTCTGTTCTTC
TRBJ2-2 | TRBD1 | TRBV2 | NA | CASCRQGDPTGELFF | TGTGCCAGCTGTAGACAGGGGGACCCCACCGGGGAGCTGTTTTTT
TRBJ1-5 | NA | TRBV20-1 | few | CSATGTRRRNQPQHF | TGCAGTGCGACCGGGACCCGAAGGAGGAATCAGCCCCAGCATTTT
TRBJ1-2 | TRBD1 | TRBV6-1 | NA | CASTLGAGGSYGYTF | TGTGCCAGCACCCTAGGGGCAGGGGGATCCTATGGCTACACCTTC
TRBJ2-5 | NA | TRBV20-1 | few | CSVEGVAGETQYF | TGCAGTGTCGAGGGGGTGGCGGGGGAGACCCAGTACTTC
TRBJ2-1 | TRBD2 | TRBV29-1 | few | CSVEFFYRSGGVYEQFF | TGCAGCGTTGAGTTCTTTTATCGTAGCGGGGGGGTCTATGAGCAGTTCTTC
TRBJ2-1 | TRBD1 | TRBV28 | once | CASSFRGLTGQGIFSYNEQFF | TGTGCCAGCAGTTTTAGGGGTTTGACGGGACAGGGGATCTTCTCCTACAATGAGCAGTTCTTC
TRBJ1-4 | TRBD1 | TRBV12-3/TRBV12-4 | NA | CASSTNPGGNEKLFF | TGTGCCAGCAGTACGAACCCAGGGGGAAACGAAAAACTGTTTTTT
TRBJ1-1 | TRBD1 | TRBV6-1 | few | CASRRDRGNTEAFF | TGTGCCAGCAGACGGGACAGGGGGAACACTGAAGCTTTCTTT
TRBJ2-3 | TRBD1 | TRBV20-1 | NA | CSARGTGYTDTQYF | TGCAGTGCTAGAGGGACAGGCTACACAGATACGCAGTATTTT
TRBJ2-1 | TRBD2 | TRBV28 | NA | CASSFPRWLAGDNEQFF | TGTGCCAGCAGTTTTCCCCGGTGGCTAGCGGGGGACAATGAGCAGTTCTTC
TRBJ2-1 | NA | TRBV11-2 | NA | CASSLAPGRANEQFF | TGTGCCAGCAGCTTAGCCCCCGGACGGGCCAATGAGCAGTTCTTC